This TCR beta chain stems from a study of cytomegalovirus exposure and HLA in healthy donors. The germline V gene encodes CDR1 MNHEY and CDR2 SMNVEV (reference sequence). The CDR3 has 14 residues. Trimming took 3 bases from V and 1 from J, leaving 8 bases between them. General study points: About 150 TCR beta chains were listed as cytomegalovirus-associated. Later, TCR association rates were found to vary by HLA locus, highest for DRB1 and lowest for HLA-C. It was confirmed in vitro that three of the CMV-associated chains were specific for CMV antigens.

Donors in the study were healthy people who gave bone marrow. In regard to this clone: Its antigen is currently unknown.

Both 60 Vbeta primers and 13 Jbeta primers went into the PCR. Assay: immunoSEQ multiplex PCR; the TCRdb copy retains only in-frame clones and omits some. The profile covers about 220,000 clones, with 82% appearing a single time and 5% to 6.5% taken by the ten largest. The sequence was obtained from a woman aged 40 to 49 in good health and CMV-seropositive. Sequenced: PBMCs. The chain has TRBV27 and TRBJ2-3; D is possibly TRBD2 (7 bases). CDR3 sequence reads: CASSLGGRTDTQYF. The CDR3 DNA reads TGTGCCAGCAGTTTGGGGGGGCGCACAGATACGCAGTATTTT.